Following are 29 T cell receptor beta chains from one sample sequenced in a study of vaccination effects on CD4 cells after COVID-19. Cultured cells yielded isolated CD4+ T cells after less than 11 days. The table came from immunoSEQ multiplex PCR; TCRdb's copy has only in-frame clones and leaves some out. The table lists 45,000 to 60,000 clones, 70% to 80% of them singletons, with roughly 10% in the top ten. These receptors lack a known antigen. Sample: CD4+ T cells from PBMCs cultured without peptide, taken before COVID-19 vaccination. Every receptor here comes from a human donor who had a prior SARS-CoV-2 infection.

The genes are TRBV5-8 and TRBJ2-5, with D possibly being TRBD2 (5 bases). Trimming took 1 base from V and 4 from J, leaving 14 bases between them. CDR1 is SGHTS and CDR2 is YDEGEE in the germline V gene. The CDR3 sequence is 15 residues long. CDR3 DNA: TGTGCCAGCAGCTTGTTAGGCAGGAGGTCAGAGACCCAGTACTTC. As protein: CASSLLGRRSETQYF.

This chain links TRBV20-1 with TRBJ1-1, with D unclear. The V gene's germline CDR1 is DFQATT and CDR2 SNEGSKA (reference sequence). Deletions cut 6 bases from V and 1 base from J, with 6 bases between. The CDR3 has 11 amino acids. The CDR3 DNA reads TGCAGTGCGGAGGGGAACACTGAAGCTTTCTTT. Translated: CSAEGNTEAFF.

The rearrangement uses TRBV3-1 (or the pseudogene TRBV3-2) and TRBJ2-7; the match to TRBD2 covers 8 bases. Germline CDR1 and CDR2: LGHDT and YNNKEL (reference sequence). Germline trimming cut 0 bases from V and 3 bases from J; bases unmatched to any gene: 7. The CDR3 is made up of 16 amino acids. The DNA for the CDR3 is TGTGCCAGCAGCCAAGATTTTACTAGCGGTCACTACGAGCAGTACTTC. Translated, it gives CASSQDFTSGHYEQYF.

This chain joins TRBV28 and TRBJ1-2; unclear D gene. Germline loops: CDR1 MDHEN, CDR2 SYDVKM. The CDR3 extends over 15 amino acids. Trimming removed 5 bases from V and 7 bases from J, with 20 bases in between. The CDR3: CASSESSGHGGGYTF. In nucleotides, the CDR3 is TGTGCCAGCAGTGAGTCCTCGGGCCACGGTGGTGGCTACACCTTC.

The rearrangement uses TRBV7-2 and TRBJ1-1; TRBD1 matches at 8 bases. The V segment lost 4 bases and the J segment 3 bases; nucleotides outside the gene matches: 7. Germline V gives CDR1 SGHTA, CDR2 FQGNSA. The CDR3 has 15 amino acids. The CDR3 loop is CASSYHRGADTEAFF. CDR3 nucleotides: TGTGCCAGCAGCTACCACAGGGGGGCGGACACTGAAGCTTTCTTT.

J is TRBJ1-1 and V is TRBV7-9; the D gene is possibly TRBD1 (6 bases). V lost 0 bases to trimming and J lost 11 bases, with 13 bases between them. The CDR3 is 13 residues long. Germline CDR1 reads SEHNR; CDR2 reads FQNEAQ (reference sequence). CDR3 amino acids: CASSLARTGRAFF. CDR3 bases: TGTGCCAGCAGCTTAGCTCGAACAGGGCGGGCTTTCTTT.

The chain is built from TRBV19 and TRBJ1-2; 8 nucleotides line up with TRBD1. Per the germline V gene, CDR1 is LNHDA and CDR2 is SQIVND (reference sequence). This CDR3 region has 14 residues. V trimming: 6 bases; J trimming: 5 bases; junction bases outside the gene matches: 8. The CDR3: CASSFGTGNYGYTF. As DNA, the CDR3 is TGTGCCAGTAGCTTCGGGACAGGAAATTATGGCTACACCTTC.

This clone was observed a single time. The V gene is TRBV15, the J gene TRBJ2-3; TRBD2 matches at 10 bases. Germline V CDR1 and CDR2: LNHNV, YYDKDF (reference sequence). The CDR3 covers 17 residues. V was clipped by 3 bases and J by 0 bases; unmatched bases: 6. DNA of the CDR3: TGTGCCACCAGCAGGGATCTACTAGCGGGGAGCACAGATACGCAGTATTTT. Protein sequence: CATSRDLLAGSTDTQYF.

A single count supports this clone. The chain is built from TRBV18 and TRBJ1-2, with 10 nucleotides matching TRBD1. The CDR3 has 15 residues. V gave up 2 bases and J gave up 5 bases; unmatched junction bases: 5. Germline V gives CDR1 KGHSH, CDR2 LQKENI. CDR3 coding DNA: TGTGCCAGCTCACCAGGACAGGGGGGAACGTATGGCTACACCTTC. Its protein is CASSPGQGGTYGYTF.

The chain joins TRBV9 to TRBJ2-5, with D perhaps matching TRBD1 (6 bases). The CDR3 has 14 residues. Germline V gives CDR1 SGDLS, CDR2 YYNGEE. The V gene lost 0 bases and the J gene lost 3 bases, with 9 bases spanning the gap. In DNA, the CDR3 is TGTGCCAGCAGCGTAGTGGGGGCTGAAGAGACCCAGTACTTC. Encoded protein: CASSVVGAEETQYF.

The CDR3, as DNA: TGTGCCAGCAGGAAAGGAAGACTAAACACTGAAGCTTTCTTT. It translates to CASRKGRLNTEAFF. The genes are TRBV6-5 and TRBJ1-1; D is ambiguous. Per germline, CDR1 MNHEY and CDR2 SVGAGI. V lost 6 bases, J lost 2 bases, and 13 bases lay in between. This CDR3 is built from 14 residues.

Here the CDR3 reads CASSRPVGYTYGYTF. CDR3 DNA sequence: TGTGCCAGCAGTCGTCCAGTCGGCTATACGTATGGCTACACCTTC. V gene TRBV7-9 combines with J gene TRBJ1-2, with D hard to call. The CDR3 totals 15 residues. Trimming removed 6 bases at V and 5 bases at J, with 19 bases between. Germline loops: CDR1 SEHNR, CDR2 FQNEAQ (reference sequence).

This chain connects TRBV9 to TRBJ2-2; D call uncertain. The length of the CDR3 is 14 residues. Between the trimmed V and J ends, which lost 0 bases and 2 bases, there was a span of 5 bases. Germline assignment: CDR1 SGDLS and CDR2 YYNGEE. The chain's CDR3 is CASSVGPNTGELFF. CDR3 nucleotide sequence: TGTGCCAGCAGCGTAGGGCCAAACACCGGGGAGCTGTTTTTT.

The J gene is TRBJ1-6, the V gene TRBV19; possible D gene TRBD1, 6 bases. The germline CDR1 and CDR2 sequences are LNHDA and SQIVND (reference sequence). V was trimmed by 0 bases and J by 10 bases, leaving 16 bases between them. The CDR3 is made up of 16 amino acids. The CDR3 bases are TGTGCCAGTAGTATAGATCAGCAGGGGACAAGCTCACCCCTCCACTTT. Translating it yields CASSIDQQGTSSPLHF.

In its sample, this clone was seen a few times. The chain uses TRBV20-1 and TRBJ2-3; tentatively, D is TRBD1 (5 bases). CDR1 is DFQATT and CDR2 is SNEGSKA in the germline V gene (reference sequence). Deletions cut 8 bases from V and 5 bases from J, with 11 bases between. This CDR3 is 11 amino acids long. CDR3 sequence reads: CSTSGLDTQYF. CDR3 bases: TGCAGTACCTCAGGGCTAGATACGCAGTATTTT.

The chain employs TRBV5-6 and TRBJ2-4; D might be TRBD1 (6 bases). Trimming left V 3 bases short and J 3 bases short, with 13 bases between. Germline CDR1 reads SGHDT; CDR2 reads YYEEEE. This CDR3 contains 15 residues. The DNA of the CDR3 is TGTGCCAGCAGCTCGATACAGGGCGGCAAAAACATTCAGTACTTC. Its translation is CASSSIQGGKNIQYF.

The chain uses TRBV6-5 and TRBJ1-1; D not certain. Germline V lookup: CDR1 MNHEY, CDR2 SVGAGI. V gave up 1 base and J gave up 5 bases, with 14 bases separating them. This CDR3 has 15 residues. CDR3 sequence: CASSYLGGGRTEAFF. The CDR3 DNA follows: TGTGCCAGCAGTTACTTGGGTGGCGGGAGAACTGAAGCTTTCTTT.

V gene TRBV7-3 combines with J gene TRBJ2-2; 8 bases align to TRBD2. This CDR3 contains 15 residues. V shed 5 bases, J shed 3 bases, and the junction held 5 bases outside the gene matches. From germline, CDR1 is SGHTA and CDR2 FQGTGA. DNA of the CDR3: TGTGCCAGCAGCGTAGATAGCGGGGACACCGGGGAGCTGTTTTTT. Residues: CASSVDSGDTGELFF.

This clone was counted between two and nine times. The CDR3, as DNA: TGTGCCAGCAGCCAAGATATTTCCTCTGGAAACACCATATATTTT. This encodes CASSQDISSGNTIYF. V gene TRBV4-2 combines with J gene TRBJ1-3; D is ambiguous. Germline V gene data show CDR1 as LGHNA and CDR2 as YNFKEQ. V lost 0 bases to trimming and J lost 0 bases, with 6 bases between them. CDR3 length equals 15 residues.

The rearrangement joins TRBV10-3 to TRBJ2-3, with 12 bases lining up with TRBD2. The ends lost 7 bases at V and 0 bases at J; junction bases unmatched: 5. The CDR3 spans 16 residues. Looked up from germline, CDR1 is ENHRY and CDR2 is SYGVKD. The CDR3 region is CAIKGTSGRSTDTQYF. Here the CDR3 DNA reads TGTGCCATCAAGGGGACTAGCGGGCGGAGCACAGATACGCAGTATTTT.

The V and J genes are TRBV6-5 and TRBJ2-3; D may be TRBD2 (5 bases). Deletions cut 5 bases from V and 2 bases from J, with 11 bases between. The CDR3 sequence is 14 residues long. CDR1 is MNHEY, CDR2 SVGAGI, per germline. The CDR3 DNA sequence: TGTGCCAGCAGTCAGGACTCCTACACAGATACGCAGTATTTT. This sequence encodes CASSQDSYTDTQYF.

V and J are TRBV9 and TRBJ1-1, with D unresolved. V was trimmed by 4 bases and J by 5 bases, leaving 12 bases between them. The CDR3 is 13 amino acids. Per germline, CDR1 SGDLS and CDR2 YYNGEE. The CDR3 is CASSPRVGTEAFF. The CDR3 DNA reads TGTGCCAGCAGCCCTAGAGTGGGGACTGAAGCTTTCTTT. Using reference TRBV9 and TRBJ1-1 for the parts outside the CDR3, the full variable domain is DSGVTQTPKHLITATGQRVTLRCSPRSGDLSVYWYQQSLDQGLQFLIQYYNGEERAKGNILERFSAQQFPDLHSELNLSSLELGDSALYFCASSPRVGTEAFFGQGTRLTVV.

The chain joins TRBV20-1 to TRBJ1-2; 8 nucleotides line up with TRBD1. From germline, CDR1 is DFQATT and CDR2 SNEGSKA (reference sequence). The CDR3 extends over 15 amino acids. Unmatched junction bases numbered 8, after V lost 3 bases and J lost 2 bases. CDR3 in amino acids: CSASTRRTGNYGYTF. CDR3 DNA sequence: TGCAGTGCTAGTACCCGGAGGACAGGGAACTATGGCTACACCTTC.

The chain combines TRBV18 with TRBJ1-3; D not certain. CDR3 size: 14 residues. The V end was cut by 1 base, the J end by 1 base, with 5 bases between. Germline CDR1 reads KGHSH; CDR2 reads LQKENI. CDR3: CASSPQGSGNTIYF. CDR3 sequence (DNA): TGTGCCAGCTCACCACAAGGGTCTGGAAACACCATATATTTT.

The chain is built from TRBV6-6 and TRBJ2-5; no clear D gene. Germline-derived CDR1 and CDR2 are MNHNY and SVGAGI (reference sequence). CDR3 length equals 11 residues. Trimming shortened V by 5 bases and J by 5 bases, and 6 bases separated the two germline ends. The CDR3, as DNA: TGTGCCAGCAGTCCCGGGGAGACCCAGTACTTC. It codes for CASSPGETQYF.

The rearrangement joins TRBV4-3 to TRBJ2-3; D is undetermined. V was cut by 0 bases and J by 4 bases, with 11 bases left in between. Germline CDR1 and CDR2: LGHNA and YSLEER. The length of the CDR3 is 15 residues. The CDR3 here is CASSQDLSVADTQYF. The CDR3 DNA is TGCGCCAGCAGCCAAGATCTCTCCGTGGCAGATACGCAGTATTTT.

This chain's CDR3 is CASCEGRDSYEQYF. Here the CDR3 DNA reads TGTGCCAGCTGTGAGGGTCGGGACTCCTACGAGCAGTACTTC. This chain connects TRBV18 to TRBJ2-7, with D possibly matching TRBD2 (5 bases). The CDR3 has 14 residues. The ends were cut back, 7 bases at V and 0 bases at J, with 13 bases in the middle. CDR1 and CDR2 (germline): KGHSH, LQKENI.

The chain joins TRBV5-6 to TRBJ2-7; 8 bases match TRBD2. Germline V gene lookup returns CDR1 SGHDT and CDR2 YYEEEE. The CDR3 loop spans 14 amino acids. Trimming at V came to 4 bases and at J to 4 bases, leaving 7 bases not matched to a gene. The chain's CDR3 is CASSLPGLGYEQYF. DNA for the CDR3: TGTGCCAGCAGCCTCCCGGGACTAGGATACGAGCAGTACTTC.

CDR3 DNA sequence: TGCGCCAGCAGCTTAACAGGGGGCCTGGATCAGCCCCAGCATTTT. As protein: CASSLTGGLDQPQHF. The chain is built from TRBV5-1 and TRBJ1-5, with TRBD1 matching over 9 bases. The CDR3 contains 15 residues. Germline V lookup: CDR1 SGHRS, CDR2 YFSETQ. J was trimmed by 5 bases and V by 2 bases; bases with no gene match: 5.